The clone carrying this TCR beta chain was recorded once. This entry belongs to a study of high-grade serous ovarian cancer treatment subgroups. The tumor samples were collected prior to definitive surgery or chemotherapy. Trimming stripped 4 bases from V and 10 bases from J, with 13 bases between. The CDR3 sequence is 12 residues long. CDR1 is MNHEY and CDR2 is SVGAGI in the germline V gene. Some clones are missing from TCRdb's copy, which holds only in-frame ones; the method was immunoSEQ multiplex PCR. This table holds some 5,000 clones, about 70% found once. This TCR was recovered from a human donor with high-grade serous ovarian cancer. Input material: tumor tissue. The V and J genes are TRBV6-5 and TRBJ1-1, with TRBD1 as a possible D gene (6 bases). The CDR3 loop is CASSWDTVSAFF. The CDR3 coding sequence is TGTGCCAGCAGTTGGGACACCGTGTCAGCTTTCTTT.